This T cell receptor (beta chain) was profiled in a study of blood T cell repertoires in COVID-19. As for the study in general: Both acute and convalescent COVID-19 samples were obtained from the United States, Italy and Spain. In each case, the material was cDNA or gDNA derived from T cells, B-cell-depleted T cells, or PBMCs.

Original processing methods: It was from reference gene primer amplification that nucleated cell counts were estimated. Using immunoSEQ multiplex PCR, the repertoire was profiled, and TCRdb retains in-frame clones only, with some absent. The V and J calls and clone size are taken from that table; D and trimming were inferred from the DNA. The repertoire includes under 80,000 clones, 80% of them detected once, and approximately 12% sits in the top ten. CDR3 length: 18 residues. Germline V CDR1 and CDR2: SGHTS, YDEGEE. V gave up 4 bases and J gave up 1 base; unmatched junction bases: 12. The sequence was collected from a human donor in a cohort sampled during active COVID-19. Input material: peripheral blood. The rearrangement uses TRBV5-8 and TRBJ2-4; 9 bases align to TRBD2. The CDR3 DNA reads TGTGCCAGCAGCGTGCTTAGCGGGAGATTGTCTGCCAAAAACATTCAGTACTTC. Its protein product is CASSVLSGRLSAKNIQYF.